These T cell receptor beta chains were read from a single sample in a study of cytomegalovirus exposure and HLA in healthy donors. The protocol was immunoSEQ multiplex PCR, while the TCRdb copy is restricted to in-frame clones and leaves out a portion. Of 170,000 or so clones in the sample, almost 85% are singletons; the top ten hold about 0.37%. Sequencing was done on a sample of PBMCs. These receptors all come from a boy between 2 and 15 years old in good health and CMV-seronegative. The CDR3 runs from the conserved cysteine through the conserved F or W. D genes are given only for firm matches. The listing skips clone size in some rows; elsewhere it reads once, few, many or a size class.

len	j_gene	v_gene	d_gene	abundance	CDR3aa	CDR3nt
14	TRBJ1-5	TRBV18	-	once	CASSPTGMNQPQHF	TGTGCCAGCTCACCAACAGGGATGAATCAGCCCCAGCATTTT
14	TRBJ2-5	TRBV6-5	TRBD2	-	CASSMTSGKETQYF	TGTGCCAGCAGCATGACTAGCGGGAAGGAGACCCAGTACTTC
13	TRBJ2-4	TRBV2	TRBD1	-	CASALGQGDIQYF	TGTGCCAGCGCGTTGGGACAGGGTGACATTCAGTACTTC
14	TRBJ2-7	TRBV4-1	TRBD1	-	CASKGQQGNYEQYF	TGCGCCAGCAAAGGCCAACAGGGGAACTACGAGCAGTACTTC
16	TRBJ2-1	TRBV19	TRBD2	-	CASSPTNGLAGLGQFF	TGTGCCAGTAGTCCAACCAATGGACTAGCGGGGTTAGGGCAGTTCTTC
16	TRBJ2-7	TRBV5-1	-	-	CASSSRDSQATYEQYF	TGCGCCAGCAGCTCCCGGGACTCCCAAGCCACCTACGAGCAGTACTTC
11	TRBJ1-1	TRBV2	-	-	CASSPGFEAFF	TGTGCCAGCAGCCCAGGATTTGAAGCTTTCTTT
17	TRBJ2-3	TRBV7-2	-	-	CASSLDQGSMNTDTQYF	TGTGCCAGCAGCTTAGATCAGGGGTCGATGAACACAGATACGCAGTATTTT
13	TRBJ1-2	TRBV28	-	-	CASTRQASYGYTF	TGTGCCAGCACAAGACAGGCCTCCTATGGCTACACCTTC
15	TRBJ1-4	TRBV6-6	TRBD1	-	CASSNQGVPNEKLFF	TGTGCCAGCAGTAACCAGGGGGTCCCTAATGAAAAACTGTTTTTT
15	TRBJ2-5	TRBV6-5	TRBD2	once	CASSQPGGGRETQYF	TGTGCCAGCAGCCAGCCGGGAGGGGGACGAGAGACCCAGTACTTC
14	TRBJ1-4	TRBV11-1	-	-	CASSIGRGYEKLFF	TGTGCCAGCAGTATCGGACGGGGTTATGAAAAACTGTTTTTT
16	TRBJ2-2	TRBV5-1	TRBD1	few	CASSGETGTETGELFF	TGCGCCAGCAGCGGGGAAACCGGGACAGAAACCGGGGAGCTGTTTTTT
14	TRBJ2-5	TRBV5-1	TRBD1	-	CASRVDRAQETQYF	TGCGCCAGCAGAGTCGACAGGGCCCAAGAGACCCAGTACTTC
12	TRBJ2-5	TRBV29-1	-	few	CSVDRSEETQYF	TGCAGCGTTGATAGGAGCGAGGAGACCCAGTACTTC
15	TRBJ1-1	TRBV6-5	-	-	CASSLGTGGNTEAFF	TGTGCCAGCAGCTTGGGAACGGGAGGGAACACTGAAGCTTTCTTT
16	TRBJ2-7	TRBV5-5	TRBD2	-	CASSFGLAEGTYEQYF	TGTGCCAGCAGCTTTGGACTAGCGGAGGGGACCTACGAGCAGTACTTC
13	TRBJ1-1	TRBV30	-	-	CAWSVRGGTEAFF	TGTGCCTGGAGTGTGAGAGGGGGTACTGAAGCTTTCTTT
16	TRBJ2-6	TRBV28	-	few	CASSPGTFYGANVLTF	TGTGCCAGCAGTCCCGGGACTTTTTATGGGGCCAACGTCCTGACTTTC
14	TRBJ2-7	TRBV5-1	-	-	CASSLVDGFGEQYF	TGCGCCAGCAGCTTGGTAGACGGGTTCGGCGAGCAGTACTTC
15	TRBJ2-7	TRBV12-5	TRBD2	-	CASGPRGSGRPEQYF	TGTGCTAGTGGCCCCAGGGGTAGCGGGAGGCCCGAGCAGTACTTC
16	TRBJ2-3	TRBV5-1	-	-	CASSLGGGIGADTQYF	TGCGCCAGCAGCTTGGGTGGGGGGATTGGTGCAGATACGCAGTATTTT
14	TRBJ1-4	TRBV28	-	-	CASSQGLANEKLFF	TGTGCCAGCAGCCAGGGGTTAGCTAATGAAAAACTGTTTTTT
17	TRBJ2-3	TRBV5-1	TRBD2	-	CASSLGTSGRAPDTQYF	TGCGCCAGCAGCCTAGGGACTAGCGGGAGGGCCCCAGATACGCAGTATTTT
15	TRBJ1-3	TRBV30	-	-	CAWGVSRVPGNTIYF	TGTGCCTGGGGAGTTTCCAGGGTTCCTGGAAACACCATATATTTT
11	TRBJ2-7	TRBV7-9	-	-	CASSPTYEQYF	TGTGCCAGCAGCCCCACCTACGAGCAGTACTTC
14	TRBJ1-1	TRBV7-2	TRBD1	-	CASSRQGMNTEAFF	TGTGCCAGCAGCCGACAGGGGATGAACACTGAAGCTTTCTTT
15	TRBJ1-4	TRBV6-5	TRBD1	-	CASSFLGQGNEKLFF	TGTGCCAGCAGTTTTTTAGGACAGGGTAATGAAAAACTGTTTTTT
15	TRBJ1-2	TRBV28	-	-	CASSFLNQGGGGYTF	TGTGCCAGCAGTTTCCTCAACCAGGGTGGAGGGGGCTACACCTTC
14	TRBJ1-2	TRBV6-5	TRBD1	-	CASSYSPRGREYTF	TGTGCCAGCAGTTACTCCCCCAGGGGGCGTGAATACACCTTC
17	TRBJ2-1	TRBV27	TRBD2	-	CASSLGLAGGADNEQFF	TGTGCCAGCAGTTTAGGGCTAGCGGGAGGGGCAGACAATGAGCAGTTCTTC
11	TRBJ2-7	TRBV20-1	-	-	CSARGWAEQYF	TGCAGTGCTAGAGGGTGGGCCGAGCAGTACTTC
13	TRBJ2-1	TRBV25-1	-	-	CASSGDSYNEQFF	TGTGCCAGCAGTGGCGACAGCTACAATGAGCAGTTCTTC
15	TRBJ2-7	TRBV9	-	-	CASSVDLRSSYEQYF	TGTGCCAGCAGCGTAGATCTGCGGAGCTCCTACGAGCAGTACTTC
14	TRBJ2-7	TRBV5-6	-	-	CASSLDRVSYEQYF	TGTGCCAGCAGCTTGGACAGGGTAAGCTACGAGCAGTACTTC
15	TRBJ1-4	TRBV7-2	-	-	CASSSTGTLDEKLFF	TGTGCCAGCAGCTCTACCGGGACACTCGATGAAAAACTGTTTTTT
15	TRBJ2-2	TRBV2	TRBD2	few	CASSGEGTITGELFF	TGTGCCAGCAGCGGGGAGGGAACAATCACCGGGGAGCTGTTTTTT
13	TRBJ2-5	TRBV7-9	-	-	CASSLPGMETQYF	TGTGCCAGCAGCTTACCAGGCATGGAGACCCAGTACTTC
15	TRBJ1-1	TRBV6-1	-	-	CASSEAWAGRTEAFF	TGTGCCAGCAGTGAAGCGTGGGCAGGGCGGACTGAAGCTTTCTTT
16	TRBJ1-2	TRBV28	TRBD1	-	CASSPTPTGGDIGYTF	TGTGCCAGCAGTCCGACCCCGACAGGGGGAGATATTGGCTACACCTTC
13	TRBJ2-7	TRBV21-1	-	once	CASQGDSAYEQYF	TGTGCCAGTCAAGGTGACAGTGCCTACGAGCAGTACTTC
15	TRBJ2-5	TRBV28	-	-	CASSRAVPYQETQYF	TGTGCCAGCAGCCGAGCGGTCCCGTACCAAGAGACCCAGTACTTC